This T cell receptor (beta chain) was sequenced in a study of identical twins. This clonotype was recorded many times. No antigen is known for it. One entry per CDR3 protein results from TCRdb running MiXCR on the 5' RACE reads. The sample carries roughly 280,000 distinct CDR3 sequences, 8.5% to 9.5% recorded once. The CDR3 is 16 residues long. J was trimmed by 0 bases and V by 0 bases; bases with no gene match: 5. Germline-derived CDR1 and CDR2 are LGHNA and YSLEER. The study's findings and limits: Invariant MAIT and iNKT cells could partly confound zero-insertion analyses.

These same records also appear under a second study, on yellow fever vaccine responses in identical twins. That work states: Convergence reportedly seemed to mark part of the twins' vaccine T cell response, with personalization marking the rest.

V usage is TRBV4-3 and J usage is TRBJ2-7, with TRBD2 identical over 7 bases. Sequencing input: CD8+ T cells sorted from blood. The sequence was obtained from a woman between 18 and 30 years old in good health. This CDR3 is CASSQDRGDSSYEQYF. For the CDR3, the DNA is TGCGCCAGCAGCCAAGATCGGGGGGATTCCTCCTACGAGCAGTACTTC.